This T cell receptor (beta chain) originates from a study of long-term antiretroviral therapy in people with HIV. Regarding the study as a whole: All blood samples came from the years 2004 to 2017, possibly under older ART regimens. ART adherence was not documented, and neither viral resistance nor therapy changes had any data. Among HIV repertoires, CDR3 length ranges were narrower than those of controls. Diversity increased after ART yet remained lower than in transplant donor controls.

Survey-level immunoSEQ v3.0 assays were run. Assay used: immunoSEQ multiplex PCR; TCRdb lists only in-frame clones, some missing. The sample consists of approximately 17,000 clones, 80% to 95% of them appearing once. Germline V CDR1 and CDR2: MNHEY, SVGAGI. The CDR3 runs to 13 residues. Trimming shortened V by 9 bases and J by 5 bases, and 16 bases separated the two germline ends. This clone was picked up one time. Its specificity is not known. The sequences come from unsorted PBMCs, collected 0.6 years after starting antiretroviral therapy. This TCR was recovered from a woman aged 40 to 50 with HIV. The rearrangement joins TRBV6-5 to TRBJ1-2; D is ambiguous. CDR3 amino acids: CASRSVMGYGYTF. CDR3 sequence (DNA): TGTGCCAGTCGCAGCGTTATGGGATATGGCTACACCTTC.